Shown below are 12 T cell receptor delta chains from a single sample sequenced in a study of γδ T cells in repeated Plasmodium falciparum infection. TCRdb re-called the multiplex PCR reads with CATT. The data show 55,000 to 70,000 delta-chain clones, around 1.8% seen once. Gammadelta T cells were flow-sorted from PBMC into Vgamma9/Vdelta2+ and Vdelta2-negative populations for bulk analysis. Sequenced sample: gamma-delta T cells from blood. These receptors were taken from a pool of human donors (malaria-infected and uninfected, not separated).

This clone was detected a few times. A far larger clone differs by one base, so this is likely a read error. The sample holds other DNA sequences that translate to the same CDR3. This chain joins TRDV1 and TRDJ1, with TRDD3 identical over 7 bases. The J gene is absent in TCRdb and was assigned here via DNA matching to germline. Germline values: CDR1 TSWWSYY, CDR2 QGS. The CDR3 totals 20 residues. The junction had 21 bases not matched to a gene; V was cut back by 2 bases and J by 3 bases. CDR3 in amino acids: CALGEWGRSWARLRADKLIF. The CDR3 coding sequence is TGTGCTCTTGGGGAATGGGGGAGATCCTGGGCCCGACTCAGAGCCGATAAACTCATCTTT.

On this clone: TCRdb has a much larger clone's protein, which differs at residue 12 from the translation of this DNA, likely because of a read error; what is shown is the protein translated from the DNA. The chain recombines TRDV1 with TRDJ1; no clear D gene. V was trimmed by 6 bases and J by 4 bases, leaving 24 bases between them. CDR3 size: 17 residues. Germline V gene data show CDR1 as TSWWSYY and CDR2 as QGS. Written as DNA, the CDR3 is TGTGCTCTTGGAACAGAGGGTTCCCTGAGATTCGTCGATAAACTCATCTTT. Its translation: CALGTEGSLRFVDKLIF.

This clone turned up a few times. This DNA translates differently at residue 16 from the TCRdb protein, which is that of a much larger clone; a read error is likely, and the protein shown is the DNA's own translation. V gene TRDV1 combines with J gene TRDJ1; 8 bases are a match to TRDD3. TCRdb is silent on the J gene; assignment here came from matching the DNA to germline. Germline-derived CDR1 and CDR2 are TSWWSYY and QGS. With 1 base clipped from V and 1 base from J, the junction kept 23 bases outside the gene matches. This CDR3 contains 22 residues. The chain's CDR3 is CALGEPRPTQGIPLKCTDKLIF. The DNA of the CDR3 is TGTGCTCTTGGGGAACCGAGACCTACCCAGGGGATACCGCTCAAGTGCACCGATAAACTCATCTTT.

Ten or more counts support this clone. This sequence is one base from a far larger clone and is likely a read error. The same CDR3 arises from other DNA sequences in this sample as well. The chain links TRDV3 to TRDJ1, with 9 positions matching TRDD2. Looked up from germline, CDR1 is TVYSNPD and CDR2 is GDNSRS (reference sequence). CDR3 length: 19 amino acids. The CDR3 coding sequence is TGTGCCCGTACCTTCCTACGTACTGGGGTGTTAGGGTACACCGATAAGCTCATCTTT. It specifies CARTFLRTGVLGYTDKLIF.

This clone has more than one count but fewer than ten. The translation of this DNA and the TCRdb protein of a much larger clone differ at residue 8, probably owing to a read error; the protein shown here is translated from the DNA. The chain links TRDV3 to TRDJ1; TRDD3 matches at 13 bases. Germline lookup yields CDR1 TVYSNPD and CDR2 GDNSRS (reference sequence). The ends lost 0 bases at V and 6 bases at J; junction bases unmatched: 31. The CDR3 extends over 23 amino acids. The CDR3 protein is CAFRGALLTDWFTGGYDENKLIF. The CDR3 bases are TGTGCCTTTAGGGGAGCCCTTCTCACGGATTGGTTTACTGGGGGATACGATGAAAATAAACTCATCTTT.

This clone has a count of ten or more. The protein that TCRdb holds for this DNA derives from a much larger clone and differs from the translated DNA at residue 7, which likely indicates a read error; the protein shown here is translated from the DNA. The chain combines TRDV1 with TRDJ1, with D uncertain. Deletions cut 3 bases from V and 4 bases from J, with 21 bases between. The CDR3 is 17 residues long. Per the germline V gene, CDR1 is TSWWSYY and CDR2 is QGS. In DNA, the CDR3 is TGTGCTCTTGGGGATACATCCCAGGGAGGGTACAACGATAAACTCATCTTT. This translates into CALGDTSQGGYNDKLIF.

This clone turned up a few times. This DNA translates differently at residue 5 from the TCRdb protein, which is that of a much larger clone; a read error is likely, and the protein shown is the DNA's own translation. The chain links TRAV38-2/DV8 to TRDJ1, with D maybe TRDD3 (6 bases). Germline CDR1 and CDR2: TSESDYY and QEAYKQQN. V was pared by 6 bases and J by 0 bases, with 24 bases between. The CDR3 has 18 residues. CDR3 bases: TGTGCTTATAATTGTAATACCGGGGGACTTAGGTACACCGATAAACTCATCTTT. Translation gives CAYNCNTGGLRYTDKLIF.

A word on this clone: This likely traces to a read error, being one base from a far larger clone. The sample holds other DNA sequences that translate to the same CDR3. V and J are TRDV2 and TRDJ1; 10 nucleotides agree with TRDD3. The J gene comes from matching the DNA to germline here; TCRdb lacks it. Germline-derived CDR1 and CDR2 are GEAIGNYY and EKD. The CDR3 is made up of 17 amino acids. The CDR3 nucleotides are TGTGCCTGCGACACCGTCCCTACTGGGGGATACACCGATAAACTCATCTTT. Translated, it gives CACDTVPTGGYTDKLIF.

Note on this clone: This DNA's translation and the protein TCRdb lists, from a much larger clone, do not match at residue 28, likely due to a read error; the protein shown is translated from the DNA. The chain employs TRDV1 and TRDJ1; 9 bases are a match to TRDD3. CDR3 length equals 30 residues. Germline CDR1 is TSWWSYY and CDR2 is QGS. CDR3 loop: CALGELGTRRIRSTTGGGYSGPLFTDKFIF. Written as DNA, the CDR3 is TGTGCTCTTGGGGAACTAGGGACCAGGAGAATAAGGTCTACAACAGGTGGGGGATATTCTGGCCCTCTATTTACCGATAAATTCATCTTT.

In this sample, this clone turned up a few times. The protein in TCRdb stems from a much larger clone and differs at residue 19 from this DNA's translation, likely a read error; here the protein is translated from the DNA. The V and J genes are TRDV1 and TRDJ1, with 10 bases matching TRDD3. This CDR3 comprises 23 residues. V lost 1 base to trimming and J lost 7 bases; unmatched junction nucleotides: 30. CDR1 TSWWSYY and CDR2 QGS come from the germline V gene. The CDR3 loop is CALGERGKGGLRLGDSRPGKLIF. Written as DNA, the CDR3 is TGTGCTCTTGGGGAACGAGGTAAGGGTGGCCTACGACTGGGGGATTCCAGACCGGGTAAACTCATCTTT.

This clone was found many times. This rearrangement joins TRDV1 to TRDJ1, with TRDD3 as a possible D gene (7 bases). This CDR3 is 27 amino acids long. Germline loops: CDR1 TSWWSYY, CDR2 QGS. V was trimmed by 0 bases and J by 0 bases, leaving 44 bases between them. CDR3 bases: TGTGCTCTTGGGGAACTAGCATTCCTTCCCTCGAAACGAGGCTGGGGGGACCTGTCTCTGTACACCGATAAACTCATCTTT. This sequence encodes CALGELAFLPSKRGWGDLSLYTDKLIF.

This chain connects TRDV1 to TRDJ1; 12 bases align to TRDD3. No J gene is reported in TCRdb; it was inferred here by comparing the DNA with germline. V gave up 5 bases and J gave up 8 bases; unmatched junction bases: 6. Germline V lookup: CDR1 TSWWSYY, CDR2 QGS. CDR3 length: 14 amino acids. CDR3 bases: TGTGCTCTTGGGACCCCTGGGGGATACGAGAAACTCATCTTT. Translation: CALGTPGGYEKLIF.